This record covers a single TCR beta chain. This sample was included in a study of Ad26.COV2.S vaccination and SARS-CoV-2 variants. Across the whole study: Donor participated within the Ad26.COV2.S arm of the COV1001 trial. Donor got 5x10^10 or 1x10^11 viral particles of Ad26.COV2.S.

Treatment given: over 15 received Ad26.COV2.S at low or high dose, single or two shots; roughly 5 received placebo; per-sample allocation not given. Day 63 after the first injection of vaccine or placebo was the sampling time. It was Wuhan-strain SARS-CoV-2 spike that the Ad26 vaccine vector expressed. Germline V CDR1 and CDR2: MNHEY, SVGAGI. V lost 2 bases and J 7 bases, leaving 3 bases between the germline ends. The CDR3 is 11 amino acids. Data came from immunoSEQ multiplex PCR; TCRdb stores just in-frame clones and leaves some out. The sample carries about 500,000 clones, roughly 87% recorded once.

The sequence derives from a person between 18 and 59 years old who received the Ad26.COV2.S COVID-19 vaccine or a placebo. Material: peripheral blood, obtained in a trial of Ad26.COV2.S vaccine versus placebo. The rearrangement joins TRBV6-5 to TRBJ2-1; D is uncertain. The CDR3 nucleotides are TGTGCCAGCAGTTACAGGAATGAGCAGTTCTTC. Its protein product is CASSYRNEQFF.